This T cell receptor (beta chain) was captured in a study of T cells in localized non-small cell lung cancer. Profiled with immunoSEQ multiplex PCR; TCRdb holds only in-frame clones, not every one. The table records some 80,000 clones, about 83% of them present only once. Sequences were derived from peripheral blood, sampled before any cancer treatment. This clonotype originated in a man between 35 and 75 years old with stage I lung adenocarcinoma.

CDR3 nucleotide sequence: TGTGCCAGTACTACCTACACCGGGGAGCTGTTTTTT. Its protein product is CASTTYTGELFF. V gene TRBV9 combines with J gene TRBJ2-2, with D hard to call. The CDR3 is 12 residues long. Trimming shortened V by 8 bases and J by 3 bases, and 8 bases separated the two germline ends. CDR1 is SGDLS, CDR2 YYNGEE, per germline.